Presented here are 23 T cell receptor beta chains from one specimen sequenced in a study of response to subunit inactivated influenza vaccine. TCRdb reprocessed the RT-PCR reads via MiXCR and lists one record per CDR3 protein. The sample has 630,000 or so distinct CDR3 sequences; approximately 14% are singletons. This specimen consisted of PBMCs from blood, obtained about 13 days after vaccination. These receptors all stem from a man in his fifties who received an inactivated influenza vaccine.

The chain's CDR3 is CASSGTGTYSNQPQHF. CDR3 bases: TGTGCCAGCAGCGGGACAGGAACTTATAGCAATCAGCCCCAGCATTTT. The chain couples TRBV6-1 to TRBJ1-5; 8 bases line up with TRBD1. Trimming at V came to 6 bases and at J to 0 bases, leaving 7 bases not matched to a gene. Germline values: CDR1 MNHNS, CDR2 SASEGT. The CDR3 sequence is 16 residues long.

DNA for the CDR3: TGTGCCAGCAGCCCCCTGGGTAGCGGGGGATACGAGCAGTACTTC. Translated, it gives CASSPLGSGGYEQYF. This chain joins TRBV7-9 and TRBJ2-7, with 9 bases fitting TRBD2. The V segment lost 5 bases and the J segment 4 bases; nucleotides outside the gene matches: 9. Per the germline V gene, CDR1 is SEHNR and CDR2 is FQNEAQ (reference sequence). CDR3 length: 15 amino acids.

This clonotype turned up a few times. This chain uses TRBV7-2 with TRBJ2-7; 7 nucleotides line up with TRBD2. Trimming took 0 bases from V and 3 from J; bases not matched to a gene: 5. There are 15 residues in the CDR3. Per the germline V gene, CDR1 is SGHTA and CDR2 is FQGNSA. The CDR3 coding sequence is TGTGCCAGCAGCTTAGCGCAGCGGGGTATCTACGAGCAGTACTTC. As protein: CASSLAQRGIYEQYF.

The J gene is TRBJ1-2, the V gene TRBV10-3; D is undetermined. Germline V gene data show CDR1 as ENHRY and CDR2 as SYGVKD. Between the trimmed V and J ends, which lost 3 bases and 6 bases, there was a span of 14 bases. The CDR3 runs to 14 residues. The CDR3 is CAISDPPDWDGYTF. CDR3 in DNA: TGTGCCATCAGTGACCCTCCCGACTGGGATGGCTACACCTTC.

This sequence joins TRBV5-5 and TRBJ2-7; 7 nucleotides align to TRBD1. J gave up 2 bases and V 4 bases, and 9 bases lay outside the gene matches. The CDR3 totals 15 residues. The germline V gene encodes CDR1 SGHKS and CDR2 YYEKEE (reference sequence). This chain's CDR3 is CASSRRDSGTYEQYF. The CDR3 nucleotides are TGTGCCAGCAGCCGCCGGGACAGCGGTACCTACGAGCAGTACTTC. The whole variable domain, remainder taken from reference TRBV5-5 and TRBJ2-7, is DAGVTQSPTHLIKTRGQQVTLRCSPISGHKSVSWYQQVLGQGPQFIFQYYEKEERGRGNFPDRFSARQFPNYSSELNVNALLLGDSALYLCASSRRDSGTYEQYFGPGTRLTVT.

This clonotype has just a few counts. Here the CDR3 DNA reads TGCGCCAGCAGCTCAGCGGGCGGGAGGACTTACAATGAGCAGTTCTTC. Translation: CASSSAGGRTYNEQFF. V usage is TRBV5-1 and J usage is TRBJ2-1; 8 bases map to TRBD2. V lost 3 bases to trimming and J lost 4 bases; unmatched junction nucleotides: 9. CDR1 is SGHRS, CDR2 YFSETQ, per germline. The CDR3 covers 16 residues. Full variable domain (rest looked up from reference TRBV5-1 and TRBJ2-1): KAGVTQTPRYLIKTRGQQVTLSCSPISGHRSVSWYQQTPGQGLQFLFEYFSETQRNKGNFPGRFSGRQFSNSRSEMNVSTLELGDSALYLCASSSAGGRTYNEQFFGPGTRLTVL.

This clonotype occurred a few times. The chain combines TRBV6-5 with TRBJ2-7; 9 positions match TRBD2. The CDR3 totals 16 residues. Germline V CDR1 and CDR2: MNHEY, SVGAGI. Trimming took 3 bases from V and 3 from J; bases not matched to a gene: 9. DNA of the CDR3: TGTGCCAGCAGTTATGTCGGGACTAGCCTCGGCTACGAGCAGTACTTC. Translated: CASSYVGTSLGYEQYF.

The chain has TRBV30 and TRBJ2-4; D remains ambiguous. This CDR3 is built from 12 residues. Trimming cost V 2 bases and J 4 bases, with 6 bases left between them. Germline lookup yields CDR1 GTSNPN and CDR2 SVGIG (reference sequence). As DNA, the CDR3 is TGTGCCTGGAGTCGTATAAAAAACATTCAGTACTTC. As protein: CAWSRIKNIQYF.

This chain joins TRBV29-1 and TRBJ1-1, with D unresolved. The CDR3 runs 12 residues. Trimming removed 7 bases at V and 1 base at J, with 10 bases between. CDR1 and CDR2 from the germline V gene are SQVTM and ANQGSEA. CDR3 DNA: TGCAGCGGGACGACGGGGAACACTGAAGCTTTCTTT. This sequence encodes CSGTTGNTEAFF.

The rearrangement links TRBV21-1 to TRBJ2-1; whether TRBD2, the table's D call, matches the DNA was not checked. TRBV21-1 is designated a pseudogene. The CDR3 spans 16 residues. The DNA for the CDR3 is TGTGCCAGCAACGAAAGAGGACTAGCGGGACGTAATGAGCAGTTCTTC. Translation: CASNERGLAGRNEQFF.

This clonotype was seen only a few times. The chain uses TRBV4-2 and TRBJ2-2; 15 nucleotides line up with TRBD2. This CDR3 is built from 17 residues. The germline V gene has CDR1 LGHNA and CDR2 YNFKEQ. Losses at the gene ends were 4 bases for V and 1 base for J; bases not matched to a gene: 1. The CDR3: CASSRGLAGGNTGELFF. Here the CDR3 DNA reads TGTGCCAGCAGCCGGGGACTAGCGGGAGGGAACACCGGGGAGCTGTTTTTT.

The CDR3 DNA is TGCAGCGTCGGAACCCTGACAGGGAGAACGTTCTTC. This translates into CSVGTLTGRTFF. The chain combines TRBV29-1 with TRBJ2-1, with 7 bases matching TRBD1. V lost 6 bases to trimming and J lost 15 bases; unmatched junction nucleotides: 14. CDR1 SQVTM and CDR2 ANQGSEA come from the germline V gene. CDR3 length: 12 amino acids.

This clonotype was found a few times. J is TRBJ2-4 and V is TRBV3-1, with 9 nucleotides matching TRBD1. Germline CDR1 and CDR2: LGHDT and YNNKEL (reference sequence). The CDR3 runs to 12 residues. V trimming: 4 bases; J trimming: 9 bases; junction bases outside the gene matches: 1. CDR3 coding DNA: TGTGCCAGCAGCCGGGGACAGGGCATTCAGTACTTC. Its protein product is CASSRGQGIQYF.

As DNA, the CDR3 is TGTGCCAGCAGCTTATATTCCGGGACAGCGAACACCGGGGAGCTGTTTTTT. The encoded protein is CASSLYSGTANTGELFF. The chain is built from TRBV7-2 and TRBJ2-2; TRBD1 agrees at 7 bases. The V and J ends lost 2 bases and 0 bases, in that order; junction bases with no gene match: 6. The CDR3 is 17 residues long. The V gene's germline CDR1 is SGHTA and CDR2 FQGNSA.

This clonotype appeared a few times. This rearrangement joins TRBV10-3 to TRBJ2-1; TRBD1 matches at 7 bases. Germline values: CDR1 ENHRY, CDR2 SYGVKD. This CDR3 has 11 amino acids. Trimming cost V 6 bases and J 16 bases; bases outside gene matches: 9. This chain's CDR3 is CAIRRDSPIFF. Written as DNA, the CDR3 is TGTGCCATCAGAAGGGACAGTCCTATTTTCTTC.

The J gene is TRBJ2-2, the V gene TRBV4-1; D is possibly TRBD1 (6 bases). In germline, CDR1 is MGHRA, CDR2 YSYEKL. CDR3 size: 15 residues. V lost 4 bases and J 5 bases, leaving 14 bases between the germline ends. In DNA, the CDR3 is TGCGCCAGCAGCCCGCGGACAGTCGGGACCGGGGAGCTGTTTTTT. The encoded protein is CASSPRTVGTGELFF.

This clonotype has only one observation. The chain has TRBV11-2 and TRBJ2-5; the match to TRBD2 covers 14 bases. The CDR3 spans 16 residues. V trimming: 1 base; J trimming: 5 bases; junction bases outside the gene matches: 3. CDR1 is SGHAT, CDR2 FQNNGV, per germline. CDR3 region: CASSLGRLAGGETQYF. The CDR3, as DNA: TGTGCCAGCAGCTTAGGCCGACTAGCGGGAGGGGAGACCCAGTACTTC. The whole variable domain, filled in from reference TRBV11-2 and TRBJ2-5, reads EAGVAQSPRYKIIEKRQSVAFWCNPISGHATLYWYQQILGQGPKLLIQFQNNGVVDDSQLPKDRFSAERLKGVDSTLKIQPAKLEDSAVYLCASSLGRLAGGETQYFGPGTRLLVL.

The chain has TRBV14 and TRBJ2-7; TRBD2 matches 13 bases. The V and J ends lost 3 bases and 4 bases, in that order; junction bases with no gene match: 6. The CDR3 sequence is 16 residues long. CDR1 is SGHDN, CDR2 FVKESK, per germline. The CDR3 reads CASSHLGLAGTYEQYF. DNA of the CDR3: TGTGCCAGCAGCCACCTGGGACTAGCGGGAACTTACGAGCAGTACTTC.

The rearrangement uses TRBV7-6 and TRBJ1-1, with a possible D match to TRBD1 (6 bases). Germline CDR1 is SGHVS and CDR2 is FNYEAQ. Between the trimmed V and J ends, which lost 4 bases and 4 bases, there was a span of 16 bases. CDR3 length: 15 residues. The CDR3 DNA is TGTGCCAGCAGCTCCCTAACAGGGAGGGTCACTGAAGCTTTCTTT. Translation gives CASSSLTGRVTEAFF.

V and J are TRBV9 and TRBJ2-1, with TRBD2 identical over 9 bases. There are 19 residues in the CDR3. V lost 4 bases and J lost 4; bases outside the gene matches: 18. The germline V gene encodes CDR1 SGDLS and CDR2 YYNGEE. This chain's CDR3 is CASSPSGAYLAGVYNEQFF. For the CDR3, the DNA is TGTGCCAGCAGCCCATCGGGGGCTTACTTAGCGGGAGTATACAATGAGCAGTTCTTC.

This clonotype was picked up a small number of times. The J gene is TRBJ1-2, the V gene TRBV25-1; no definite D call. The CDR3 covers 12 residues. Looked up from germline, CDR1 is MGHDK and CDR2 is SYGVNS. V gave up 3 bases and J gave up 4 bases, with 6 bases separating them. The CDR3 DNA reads TGTGCCAGCAGTGATTTCGTCTATGGCTACACCTTC. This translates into CASSDFVYGYTF.

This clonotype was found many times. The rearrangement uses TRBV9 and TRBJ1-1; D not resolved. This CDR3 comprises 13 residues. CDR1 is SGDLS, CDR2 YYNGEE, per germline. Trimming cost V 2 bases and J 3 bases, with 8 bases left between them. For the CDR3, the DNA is TGTGCCAGCAGCGTGCAGGAGGACACTGAAGCTTTCTTT. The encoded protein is CASSVQEDTEAFF.

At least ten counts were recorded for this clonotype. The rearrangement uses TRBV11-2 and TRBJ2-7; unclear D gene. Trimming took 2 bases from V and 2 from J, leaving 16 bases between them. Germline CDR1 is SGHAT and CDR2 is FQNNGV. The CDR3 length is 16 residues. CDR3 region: CASSLFLRVGTYEQYF. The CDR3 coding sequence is TGTGCCAGCAGCTTATTCCTTAGGGTTGGCACCTACGAGCAGTACTTC.